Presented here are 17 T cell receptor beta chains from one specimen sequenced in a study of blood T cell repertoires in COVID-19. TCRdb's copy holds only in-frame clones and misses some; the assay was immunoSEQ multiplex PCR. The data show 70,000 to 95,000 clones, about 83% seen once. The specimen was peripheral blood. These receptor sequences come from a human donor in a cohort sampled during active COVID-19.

CDR3 residues: CASSQGSSGRYNEQFF. DNA of the CDR3: TGTGCCAGCAGCCAAGGTTCTAGCGGGAGGTACAATGAGCAGTTCTTC. The chain recombines TRBV4-2 with TRBJ2-1; 11 bases agree with TRBD2. Germline V gene data show CDR1 as LGHNA and CDR2 as YNFKEQ. Trimming took 1 base from V and 4 from J; bases not matched to a gene: 3. The CDR3 is 16 residues long.

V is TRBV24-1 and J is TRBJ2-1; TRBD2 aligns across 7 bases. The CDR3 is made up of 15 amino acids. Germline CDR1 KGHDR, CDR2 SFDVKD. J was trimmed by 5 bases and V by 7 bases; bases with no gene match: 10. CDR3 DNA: TGTGCCACCAGGGGTCCTCCAGGGAGGGACAATGAGCAGTTCTTC. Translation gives CATRGPPGRDNEQFF.

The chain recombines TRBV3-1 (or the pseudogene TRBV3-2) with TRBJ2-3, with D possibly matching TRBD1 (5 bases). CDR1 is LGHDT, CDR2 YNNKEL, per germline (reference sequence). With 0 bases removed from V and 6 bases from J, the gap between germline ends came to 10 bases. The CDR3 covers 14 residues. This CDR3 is CASSQDPGRDTQYF. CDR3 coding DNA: TGTGCCAGCAGCCAAGACCCAGGGCGGGATACGCAGTATTTT.

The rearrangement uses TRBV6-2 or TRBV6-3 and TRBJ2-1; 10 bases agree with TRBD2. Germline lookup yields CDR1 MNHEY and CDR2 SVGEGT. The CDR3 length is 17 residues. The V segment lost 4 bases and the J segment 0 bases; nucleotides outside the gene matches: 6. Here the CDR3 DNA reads TGTGCCAGCAGTTCACCGGGACTAGCGCCCTCCTACAATGAGCAGTTCTTC. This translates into CASSSPGLAPSYNEQFF.

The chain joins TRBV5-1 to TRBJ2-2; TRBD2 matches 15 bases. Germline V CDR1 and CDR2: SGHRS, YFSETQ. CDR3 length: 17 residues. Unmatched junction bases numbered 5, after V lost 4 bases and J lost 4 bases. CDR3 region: CASSKGLAGGLTGELFF. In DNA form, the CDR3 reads TGCGCCAGCAGCAAGGGACTAGCGGGGGGCCTCACCGGGGAGCTGTTTTTT.

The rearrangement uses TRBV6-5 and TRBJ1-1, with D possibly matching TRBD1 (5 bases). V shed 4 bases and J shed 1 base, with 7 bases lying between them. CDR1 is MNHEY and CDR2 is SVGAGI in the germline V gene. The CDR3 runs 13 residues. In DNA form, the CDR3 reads TGTGCCAGCAGTTCTACAGGGAACACTGAAGCTTTCTTT. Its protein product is CASSSTGNTEAFF.

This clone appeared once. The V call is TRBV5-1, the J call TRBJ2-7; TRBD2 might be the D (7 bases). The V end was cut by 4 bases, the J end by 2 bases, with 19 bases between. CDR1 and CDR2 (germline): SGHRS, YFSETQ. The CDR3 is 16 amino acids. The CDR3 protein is CASSPDLQGGAYEQYF. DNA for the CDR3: TGCGCCAGCAGCCCGGATCTTCAAGGGGGGGCCTACGAGCAGTACTTC.

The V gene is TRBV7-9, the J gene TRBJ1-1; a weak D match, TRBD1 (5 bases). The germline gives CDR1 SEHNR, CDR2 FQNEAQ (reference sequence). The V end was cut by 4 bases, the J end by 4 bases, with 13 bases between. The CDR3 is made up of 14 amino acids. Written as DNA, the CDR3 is TGTGCCAGCAGCTCCGCGACGGGGGGCACTGAAGCTTTCTTT. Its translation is CASSSATGGTEAFF.

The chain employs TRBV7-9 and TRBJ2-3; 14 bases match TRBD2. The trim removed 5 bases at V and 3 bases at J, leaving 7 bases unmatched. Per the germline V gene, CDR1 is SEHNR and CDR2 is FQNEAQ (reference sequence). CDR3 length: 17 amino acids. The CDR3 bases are TGTGCCAGCAGCCTCGGACTAGCGGGGGGCCGAACAGATACGCAGTATTTT. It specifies CASSLGLAGGRTDTQYF.

This chain's CDR3 is CASSPPRTGGGTEAFF. In DNA, the CDR3 is TGTGCCAGCAGCCCCCCCCGGACAGGGGGTGGGACTGAAGCTTTCTTT. The V and J genes are TRBV27 and TRBJ1-1; 10 bases are a match to TRBD1. With 6 bases clipped from V and 5 bases from J, the junction kept 12 bases outside the gene matches. Germline V gene data show CDR1 as MNHEY and CDR2 as SMNVEV (reference sequence). CDR3 length equals 16 residues.

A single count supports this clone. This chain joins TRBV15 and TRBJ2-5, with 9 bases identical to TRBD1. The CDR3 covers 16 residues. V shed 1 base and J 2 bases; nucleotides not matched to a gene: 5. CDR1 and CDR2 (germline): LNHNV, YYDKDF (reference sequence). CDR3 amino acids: CATSRGGTGWQETQYF. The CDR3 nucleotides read TGTGCCACCAGCAGAGGAGGGACAGGGTGGCAAGAGACCCAGTACTTC. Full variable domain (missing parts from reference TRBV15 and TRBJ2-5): DAMVIQNPRYQVTQFGKPVTLSCSQTLNHNVMYWYQQKSSQAPKLLFHYYDKDFNNEADTPDNFQSRRPNTSFCFLDIRSPGLGDTAMYLCATSRGGTGWQETQYFGPGTRLLVL.

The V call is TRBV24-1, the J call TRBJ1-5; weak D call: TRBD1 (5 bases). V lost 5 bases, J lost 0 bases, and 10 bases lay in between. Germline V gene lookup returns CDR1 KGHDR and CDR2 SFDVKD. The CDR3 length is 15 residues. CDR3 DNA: TGTGCCACCAGTGTAGACAGATATAGCAATCAGCCCCAGCATTTT. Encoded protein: CATSVDRYSNQPQHF.

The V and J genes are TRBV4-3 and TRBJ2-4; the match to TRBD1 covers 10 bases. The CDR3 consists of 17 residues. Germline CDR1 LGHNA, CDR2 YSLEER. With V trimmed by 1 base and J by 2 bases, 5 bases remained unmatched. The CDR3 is CASSQAGQGVTKNIQYF. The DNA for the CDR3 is TGCGCCAGCAGCCAAGCCGGACAGGGGGTGACCAAAAACATTCAGTACTTC.

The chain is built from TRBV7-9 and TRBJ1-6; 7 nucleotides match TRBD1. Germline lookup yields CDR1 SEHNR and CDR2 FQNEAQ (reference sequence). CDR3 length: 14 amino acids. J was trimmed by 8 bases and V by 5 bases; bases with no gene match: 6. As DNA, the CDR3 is TGTGCCAGCAGCCCCGGGGACAGCCATTCACCCCTCCACTTT. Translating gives CASSPGDSHSPLHF. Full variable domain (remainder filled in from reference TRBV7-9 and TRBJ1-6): DTGVSQNPRHKITKRGQNVTFRCDPISEHNRLYWYRQTLGQGPEFLTYFQNEAQLEKSRLLSDRFSAERPKGSFSTLEIQRTEQGDSAMYLCASSPGDSHSPLHFGNGTRLTVT.

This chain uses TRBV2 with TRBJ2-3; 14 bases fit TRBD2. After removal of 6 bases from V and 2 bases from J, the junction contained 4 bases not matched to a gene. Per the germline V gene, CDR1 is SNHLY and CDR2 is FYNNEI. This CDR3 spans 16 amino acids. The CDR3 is CASREGLAGDTDTQYF. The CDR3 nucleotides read TGTGCCAGCAGAGAGGGACTAGCGGGGGACACAGATACGCAGTATTTT.

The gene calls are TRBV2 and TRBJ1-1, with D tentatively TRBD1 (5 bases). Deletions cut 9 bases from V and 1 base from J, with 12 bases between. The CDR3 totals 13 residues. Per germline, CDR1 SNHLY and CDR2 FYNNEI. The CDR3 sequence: CASLATGNTEAFF. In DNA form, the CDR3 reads TGTGCCAGTCTTGCCACAGGGAACACTGAAGCTTTCTTT.

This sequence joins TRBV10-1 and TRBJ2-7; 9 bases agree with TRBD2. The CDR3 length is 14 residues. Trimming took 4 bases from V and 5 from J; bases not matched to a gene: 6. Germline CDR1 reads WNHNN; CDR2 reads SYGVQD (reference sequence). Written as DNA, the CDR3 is TGCGCCAGCAGTGGGACTAGCGCGGGTGACGAGCAGTACTTC. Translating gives CASSGTSAGDEQYF.